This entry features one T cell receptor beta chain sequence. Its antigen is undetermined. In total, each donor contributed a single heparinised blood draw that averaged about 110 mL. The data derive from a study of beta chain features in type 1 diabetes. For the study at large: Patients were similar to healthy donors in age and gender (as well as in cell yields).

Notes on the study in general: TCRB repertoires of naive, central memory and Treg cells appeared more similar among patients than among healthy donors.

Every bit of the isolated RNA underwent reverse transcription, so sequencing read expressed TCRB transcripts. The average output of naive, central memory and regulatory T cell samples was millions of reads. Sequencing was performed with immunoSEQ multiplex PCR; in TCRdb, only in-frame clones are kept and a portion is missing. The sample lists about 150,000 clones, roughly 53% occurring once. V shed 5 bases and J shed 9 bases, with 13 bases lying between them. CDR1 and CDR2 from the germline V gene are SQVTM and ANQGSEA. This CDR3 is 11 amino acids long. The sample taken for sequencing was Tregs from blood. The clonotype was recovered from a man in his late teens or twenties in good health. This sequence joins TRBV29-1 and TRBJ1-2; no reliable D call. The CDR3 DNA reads TGCAGCGTTCGAGGACTGGCGAGCTACACCTTC. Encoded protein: CSVRGLASYTF.